The 12 T cell receptor beta chains in this list originate from one sample, sequenced in a study of control samples from healthy donors and cancer patients. Only in-frame clones appear in the TCRdb table, and some are missing; sequencing was by immunoSEQ multiplex PCR. The profile covers approximately 70,000 clones, with more than 75% appearing a single time and 2% to 2.5% taken by the ten largest. What was sequenced was PBMCs. The receptors come from a woman aged 45-60 years with head and neck cancer.

The rearrangement uses TRBV28 and TRBJ1-1, with 9 bases lining up with TRBD1. CDR1 and CDR2 (germline): MDHEN, SYDVKM. V lost 4 bases and J lost 4; bases outside the gene matches: 7. The CDR3 sequence is 15 residues long. Here the CDR3 DNA reads TGTGCCAGCAGTTCCCGACAGGGGGTTTTCACTGAAGCTTTCTTT. It translates to CASSSRQGVFTEAFF.

On this clone: Relative to the germline gene, one junction end is altered; a read error may explain this. The chain joins TRBV5-1 to TRBJ2-1, with no clear D. Germline V gene lookup returns CDR1 SGHRS and CDR2 YFSETQ. The CDR3 is 13 amino acids. CDR3 in amino acids: CASRLGFLNEQFF. The CDR3 region has the DNA TGCGCCAGCAGGTTGGGTTTCCTGAATGAGCAGTTCTTC.

This clone has only one observation. The V gene is TRBV30, the J gene TRBJ2-2; possibly TRBD1 for D (5 bases). Trimming cost V 3 bases and J 3 bases, with 8 bases left between them. The germline V gene has CDR1 GTSNPN and CDR2 SVGIG (reference sequence). The CDR3 sequence is 13 residues long. DNA of the CDR3: TGTGCCTGGAGGGACACCCACACCGGGGAGCTGTTTTTT. The encoded protein is CAWRDTHTGELFF. Variable domain in full (rest from reference TRBV30 and TRBJ2-2): SQTIHQWPATLVQPVGSPLSLECTVEGTSNPNLYWYRQAAGRGLQLLFYSVGIGQISSEVPQNLSASRPQDRQFILSSKKLLLSDSGFYLCAWRDTHTGELFFGEGSRLTVL.

The V and J genes are TRBV5-6 and TRBJ1-6; 7 bases map to TRBD1. The CDR3 contains 18 residues. Germline loops: CDR1 SGHDT, CDR2 YYEEEE. Trimming cost V 3 bases and J 4 bases; bases outside gene matches: 13. CDR3 sequence reads: CASSSGTVGQVYNSPLHF. CDR3 nucleotides: TGTGCCAGCAGCTCAGGGACAGTTGGTCAAGTGTATAATTCACCCCTCCACTTT. Drawing the rest from reference TRBV5-6 and TRBJ1-6, the complete variable domain is DAGVTQSPTHLIKTRGQQVTLRCSPKSGHDTVSWYQQALGQGPQFIFQYYEEEERQRGNFPDRFSGHQFPNYSSELNVNALLLGDSALYLCASSSGTVGQVYNSPLHFGNGTRLTVT.

The chain recombines TRBV3-1 (or the pseudogene TRBV3-2) with TRBJ2-5; D is unclear. The CDR3 totals 11 residues. CDR1 is LGHDT and CDR2 is YNNKEL in the germline V gene (reference sequence). V lost 7 bases and J lost 2, with 5 bases in between. The CDR3 region is CASTAQETQYF. The CDR3 nucleotides are TGTGCCAGCACCGCTCAAGAGACCCAGTACTTC.

V is TRBV19 and J is TRBJ1-2; D is undetermined. With 3 bases removed from V and 8 bases from J, the gap between germline ends came to 13 bases. CDR1 and CDR2 from the germline V gene are LNHDA and SQIVND (reference sequence). The CDR3 consists of 13 residues. The CDR3 sequence: CASSMTAGGGYTF. The CDR3 DNA reads TGTGCCAGTAGTATGACGGCAGGAGGAGGCTACACCTTC.

This clone has a single count. The chain recombines TRBV2 with TRBJ1-5, with D possibly being TRBD1 (5 bases). The CDR3 is 13 amino acids. The V end lost 5 bases, the J end lost 7 bases, and 12 bases lay between the germline ends. Germline V gene sequence: CDR1 SNHLY, CDR2 FYNNEI. Here the CDR3 DNA reads TGTGCCAGCAGTCGCGATTGGGGCCAGCCCCAGCATTTT. Amino acids: CASSRDWGQPQHF. The variable domain in full, with the rest retrieved from reference TRBV2 and TRBJ1-5, is EPEVTQTPSHQVTQMGQEVILRCVPISNHLYFYWYRQILGQKVEFLVSFYNNEISEKSEIFDDQFSVERPDGSNFTLKIRSTKLEDSAMYFCASSRDWGQPQHFGDGTRLSIL.

The chain links TRBV5-6 to TRBJ1-3, with a tentative D call TRBD1 (6 bases). V was clipped by 1 base and J by 3 bases, with 11 bases between them. CDR3 length: 15 amino acids. Per germline, CDR1 SGHDT and CDR2 YYEEEE. The CDR3 DNA sequence: TGTGCCAGCAGCTTGAGGGGGGCTCGTGGAAACACCATATATTTT. This encodes CASSLRGARGNTIYF.

The chain uses TRBV5-5 and TRBJ2-1; D is unresolved. V dropped 2 bases and J dropped 7 bases, with 7 bases sitting between them. The CDR3 length is 12 residues. CDR1 and CDR2 (germline): SGHKS, YYEKEE (reference sequence). The CDR3 here is CASSFGVNEQFF. DNA for the CDR3: TGTGCCAGCAGCTTTGGTGTTAATGAGCAGTTCTTC. Supplemented by reference TRBV5-5 and TRBJ2-1, the full variable domain reads DAGVTQSPTHLIKTRGQQVTLRCSPISGHKSVSWYQQVLGQGPQFIFQYYEKEERGRGNFPDRFSARQFPNYSSELNVNALLLGDSALYLCASSFGVNEQFFGPGTRLTVL.

The chain recombines TRBV29-1 with TRBJ2-3; the D gene is possibly TRBD2 (6 bases). Trimming took off 7 bases at V and 4 bases at J, with 12 bases between the two ends. Germline values: CDR1 SQVTM, CDR2 ANQGSEA. The CDR3 has 12 residues. The CDR3 region has the DNA TGCAGCGCGAGGAGGGTAGCAGATACGCAGTATTTT. This sequence encodes CSARRVADTQYF.

V is TRBV5-4 and J is TRBJ1-1; tentative D call: TRBD1 (6 bases). The germline V gene has CDR1 SGHNT and CDR2 YYREEE (reference sequence). Trimming took 0 bases from V and 0 from J, leaving 15 bases between them. The CDR3 is 17 amino acids. The CDR3: CASSLAGRGYMNTEAFF. DNA for the CDR3: TGTGCCAGCAGCTTGGCCGGCAGGGGATACATGAACACTGAAGCTTTCTTT.

This rearrangement joins TRBV2 to TRBJ1-6; 8 nucleotides agree with TRBD1. V shed 4 bases and J 9 bases; nucleotides not matched to a gene: 8. Germline values: CDR1 SNHLY, CDR2 FYNNEI. The CDR3 totals 15 residues. In DNA, the CDR3 is TGTGCCAGCAGTGCCGGACAGGGTGAGATTTCACCCCTCCACTTT. This gives the protein CASSAGQGEISPLHF.